This T cell receptor beta chain comes out of a study of T cells in Graves' hyperthyroidism and ophthalmopathy. The CDR3 regions of TCR beta were amplified from RNA transcripts. Researchers ran a first-round RT-PCR on the TCR CDR3 using the HTBI primer set. Each CDR3 protein is one row after TCRdb ran MiXCR on the multiplex PCR reads. The sample includes some 440,000 distinct CDR3 sequences, approximately 14% of them seen just once. Per the germline V gene, CDR1 is MNHNS and CDR2 is SASEGT. Trimming cost V 8 bases and J 7 bases; bases outside gene matches: 14. This CDR3 region has 15 residues. The sequence came from a young woman with Graves' hyperthyroidism. The chain has TRBV6-1 and TRBJ2-7, with TRBD2 identical over 10 bases. Sequenced input: blood. The CDR3 sequence: CASGESGGARGEQYF. The DNA of the CDR3 is TGTGCCAGCGGGGAAAGCGGGGGGGCGAGAGGGGAGCAGTACTTC.